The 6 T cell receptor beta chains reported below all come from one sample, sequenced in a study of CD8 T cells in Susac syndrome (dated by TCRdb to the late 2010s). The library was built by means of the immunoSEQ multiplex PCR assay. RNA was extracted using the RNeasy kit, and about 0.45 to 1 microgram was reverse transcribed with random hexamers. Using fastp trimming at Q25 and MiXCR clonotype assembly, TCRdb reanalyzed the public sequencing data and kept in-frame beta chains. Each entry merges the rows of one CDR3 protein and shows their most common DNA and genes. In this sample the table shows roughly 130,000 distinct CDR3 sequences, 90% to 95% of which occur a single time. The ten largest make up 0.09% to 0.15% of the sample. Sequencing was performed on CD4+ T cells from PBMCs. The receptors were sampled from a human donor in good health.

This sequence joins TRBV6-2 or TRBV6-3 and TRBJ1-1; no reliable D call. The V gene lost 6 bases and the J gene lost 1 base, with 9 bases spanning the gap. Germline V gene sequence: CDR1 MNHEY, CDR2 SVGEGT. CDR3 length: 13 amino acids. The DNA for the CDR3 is TGTGCCAGCAGGGTGATAACGAACACTGAAGCTTTCTTT. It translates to CASRVITNTEAFF.

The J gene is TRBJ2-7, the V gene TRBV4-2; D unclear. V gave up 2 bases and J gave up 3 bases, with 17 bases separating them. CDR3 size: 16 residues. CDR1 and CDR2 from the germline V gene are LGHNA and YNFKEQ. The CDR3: CASSQSMAAGGYEQYF. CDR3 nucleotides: TGTGCCAGCAGCCAATCCATGGCTGCCGGCGGCTACGAGCAGTACTTC.

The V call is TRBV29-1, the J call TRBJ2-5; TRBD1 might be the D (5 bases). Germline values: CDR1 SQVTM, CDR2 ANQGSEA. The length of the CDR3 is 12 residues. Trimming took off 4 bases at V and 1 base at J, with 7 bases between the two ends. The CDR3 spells CSVGTPQETQYF. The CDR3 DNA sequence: TGCAGCGTTGGGACACCCCAAGAGACCCAGTACTTC. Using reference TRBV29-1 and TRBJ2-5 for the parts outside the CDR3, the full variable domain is SAVISQKPSRDICQRGTSLTIQCQVDSQVTMMFWYRQQPGQSLTLIATANQGSEATYESGFVIDKFPISRPNLTFSTLTVSNMSPEDSSIYLCSVGTPQETQYFGPGTRLLVL.

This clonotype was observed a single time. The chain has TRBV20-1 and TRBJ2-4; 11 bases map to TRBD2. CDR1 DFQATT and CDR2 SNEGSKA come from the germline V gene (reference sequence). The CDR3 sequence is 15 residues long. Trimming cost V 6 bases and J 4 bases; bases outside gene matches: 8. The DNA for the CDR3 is TGCAGTGCCGGGGGGGCTAGCGGGAGGAAAAACATTCAGTACTTC. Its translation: CSAGGASGRKNIQYF.

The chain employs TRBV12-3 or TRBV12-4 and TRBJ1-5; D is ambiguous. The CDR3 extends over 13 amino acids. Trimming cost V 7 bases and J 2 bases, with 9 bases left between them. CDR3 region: CASTHRGNQPQHF. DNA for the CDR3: TGTGCCAGCACCCACCGGGGCAATCAGCCCCAGCATTTT.

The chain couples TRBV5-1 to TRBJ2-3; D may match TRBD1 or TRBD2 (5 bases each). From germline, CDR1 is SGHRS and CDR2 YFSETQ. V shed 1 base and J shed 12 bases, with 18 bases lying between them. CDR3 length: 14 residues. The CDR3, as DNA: TGCGCCAGCAGCTTGCTTTCCCGGGGACGACCACAGTATTTT. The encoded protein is CASSLLSRGRPQYF.